This TCR beta chain was recovered during a study of cytomegalovirus exposure and HLA in healthy donors. This CDR3 has 14 residues. Germline lookup yields CDR1 WNHNN and CDR2 SYGVQD (reference sequence). With 4 bases clipped from V and 3 bases from J, the junction kept 4 bases outside the gene matches. The PCR made use of 60 Vbeta and 13 Jbeta primers. Measured with immunoSEQ multiplex PCR; TCRdb has only the in-frame clones, and not every one. The sample lists more than 200,000 clones; 60% to 85% were seen once. This TCR was recovered from a middle-aged man in good health and CMV-seronegative. The source material was PBMCs. The chain recombines TRBV10-1 with TRBJ2-7; 9 nucleotides agree with TRBD2. The CDR3 sequence is CASSALAGDYEQYF. For the CDR3, the DNA is TGCGCCAGCAGTGCCTTAGCGGGAGACTACGAGCAGTACTTC.